Listed below are T cell receptor beta chains from one sample, sequenced in a study of OX40 agonist ivuxolimab in advanced cancers. Sequenced by immunoSEQ multiplex PCR; TCRdb stores in-frame clones only, minus some. The table lists tens of thousands of clones, around three quarters of them singletons, with about 21% in the top ten. Here the sequenced sample was CD4+ or CD8+ T cells sorted from blood, taken in a trial of the OX40 agonist ivuxolimab. These receptors all come from an adult with an advanced solid tumor such as melanoma, head and neck, liver or kidney cancer. The CDR3 runs from the conserved cysteine through the conserved F or W. Each record gives: D gene, V gene, clone size, CDR3 protein. A D gene is named only where the DNA matches it firmly. The listing skips clone size in some rows; elsewhere it reads once, few, many or a size class.

.,TRBV2,.,CASSEWANTEAFF
.,TRBV10-3,.,CAISESGDQGELFF
TRBD1,TRBV27,.,CASRPGTGYTNYGYTF
.,TRBV7-9,few,CASSQPPQNGYTF
.,TRBV6-1,.,CASSLKTENTEAFF
.,TRBV21-1,.,CASRYPGSTHTDTQYF
.,TRBV2,.,CASSGSSGWDTEAFF
.,TRBV5-6,.,CASSLRRGGEQFF
.,TRBV10-2,.,CASSYGGETEAFF
.,TRBV21-1,.,CASSKGSIAKNIQYF
.,TRBV5-1,.,CASSLAGRSPLHF
TRBD1,TRBV6-6,.,CASSPWDRGGSTEAFF
.,TRBV23-1,.,CASSLSTGELFF
.,TRBV7-9,.,CASSEGRMNTEAFF
TRBD1,TRBV19,.,CASSYNRGRTGANVLTF
.,TRBV5-8,.,CASSYRTSNSPLHF
TRBD1,TRBV11-2,.,CASSSIDRGLRGEQYF
.,TRBV7-3,few,CASSSRGDGRAPRDYGYTF
.,TRBV27,.,CASSYKGGYEQYF
.,TRBV19,.,CASSILAAKKGETQYF
.,TRBV29-1,.,CSVFQGHTEAFF
.,TRBV6-5,once,CASSSTGPITGELFF
.,TRBV29-1,once,CSVITGRTGELFF